The 10 T cell receptor beta chains presented below share a single source sample, sequenced in a study of vaccination and CD4 T cells after COVID-19. Their antigens remain unidentified. Cultured CD4+ T-cell DNA underwent Oncomine TCR Beta short-read sequencing. One entry per CDR3 protein results from TCRdb running MiXCR on the PCR reads. The sample lists roughly 15,000 distinct CDR3 sequences, about 31% occurring once. Described treatment: roughly 10-day PBMC culture with coronavirus spike peptide pools or control peptides (ViraFEST assay). Material for sequencing was cultured CD4+ T cells from blood. These receptor sequences come from a human donor with COVID-19.

This clonotype was counted only a few times. V is TRBV2 and J is TRBJ1-1; D uncertain. V was clipped by 8 bases and J by 4 bases, with 23 bases between them. The V gene's germline CDR1 is SNHLY and CDR2 FYNNEI. The CDR3 consists of 16 residues. The CDR3 nucleotides read TGTGCCAGCGCGGCCTCAGCCCGGGGATCTCGCACTGAAGCTTTCTTT. Its translation is CASAASARGSRTEAFF.

This clonotype was found a few times. J is TRBJ2-1 and V is TRBV11-3; 12 bases are a match to TRBD2. The CDR3 extends over 18 amino acids. With 3 bases clipped from V and 9 bases from J, the junction kept 15 bases outside the gene matches. Germline-derived CDR1 and CDR2 are SGHNT and YENEEA. CDR3 coding DNA: TGTGCCAGCAGCTTTTCCCCTCTAGCGGGGGGGCCCGGGCGTGAGCAGTTCTTC. Translating it yields CASSFSPLAGGPGREQFF.

This sequence joins TRBV7-3 and TRBJ2-2, with 8 bases identical to TRBD2. The junction had 4 bases not matched to a gene; V was cut back by 2 bases and J by 5 bases. The CDR3 runs to 15 residues. Germline CDR1 SGHTA, CDR2 FQGTGA. The CDR3 here is CASSLGGGRTGELFF. Here the CDR3 DNA reads TGTGCCAGCAGCTTAGGCGGGGGGAGAACCGGGGAGCTGTTTTTT.

This clonotype has just a few counts. The rearrangement links TRBV5-8 to TRBJ2-3; D is possibly TRBD1 (6 bases). Germline CDR1 is SGHTS and CDR2 is YDEGEE. The CDR3 is made up of 14 amino acids. V lost 1 base and J 3 bases, leaving 9 bases between the germline ends. The CDR3 region has the DNA TGTGCCAGCAGCTTGATCACAGGGACAGATACGCAGTATTTT. This translates into CASSLITGTDTQYF.

The rearrangement joins TRBV7-2 to TRBJ2-7; 8 bases are a match to TRBD1. With V trimmed by 5 bases and J by 1 base, 4 bases remained unmatched. The CDR3 is 14 amino acids. Germline CDR1 and CDR2: SGHTA and FQGNSA. The CDR3 protein is CASSQRTGSYEQYF. The CDR3 nucleotides read TGTGCCAGCAGCCAACGGACAGGGTCCTACGAGCAGTACTTC.

This rearrangement joins TRBV20-1 to TRBJ1-5; D unresolved. V lost 5 bases, J lost 0 bases, and 11 bases lay in between. CDR3 size: 14 residues. Germline V gene data show CDR1 as DFQATT and CDR2 as SNEGSKA (reference sequence). CDR3 bases: TGCAGTGCTCAGGACGGTGATAGCAATCAGCCCCAGCATTTT. Amino acid sequence: CSAQDGDSNQPQHF.

The chain employs TRBV15 and TRBJ2-1; 9 nucleotides match TRBD1. CDR3 size: 15 residues. The V gene's germline CDR1 is LNHNV and CDR2 YYDKDF (reference sequence). V shed 2 bases, J shed 6 bases, and the junction held 5 bases outside the gene matches. The CDR3 DNA follows: TGTGCCACCAGCAGAACCGGGACAGGGCTCAATGAGCAGTTCTTC. Its translation is CATSRTGTGLNEQFF.

V gene TRBV6-1 combines with J gene TRBJ1-2; 12 bases agree with TRBD1. The CDR3 has 17 residues. CDR1 and CDR2 (germline): MNHNS, SASEGT. V lost 6 bases, J lost 7 bases, and 15 bases stayed unmatched. The CDR3 DNA is TGTGCCAGCAGCCTCACATTTTCGGGACAGGGGGCGGGTGGCTACACCTTC. As protein: CASSLTFSGQGAGGYTF.

The chain links TRBV4-2 to TRBJ1-5; unclear D gene. V shed 0 bases and J shed 4 bases, with 10 bases lying between them. The germline V gene encodes CDR1 LGHNA and CDR2 YNFKEQ. The CDR3 extends over 15 amino acids. The CDR3 DNA reads as TGTGCCAGCAGCCAAGATAGTTTCGGGAATCAGCCCCAGCATTTT. Its translation is CASSQDSFGNQPQHF.

Written as DNA, the CDR3 is TGTGCCAGCAGCCAAAAAGGGGCCCACGAGCAGTACTTC. This gives the protein CASSQKGAHEQYF. This chain links TRBV7-2 with TRBJ2-7, with D tentatively TRBD1 (5 bases). The CDR3 contains 13 residues. V was shortened by 5 bases and J by 5 bases, with 13 bases between the two germline ends. Per germline, CDR1 SGHTA and CDR2 FQGNSA. The full variable domain, rest sourced from reference TRBV7-2 and TRBJ2-7, is GAGVSQSPSNKVTEKGKDVELRCDPISGHTALYWYRQSLGQGLEFLIYFQGNSAPDKSGLPSDRFSAERTGGSVSTLTIQRTQQEDSAVYLCASSQKGAHEQYFGPGTRLTVT.